This T cell receptor (beta chain) was captured in a study of blood T cell repertoires in COVID-19. The assay was immunoSEQ multiplex PCR, and TCRdb's table has in-frame clones only and misses some. The table lists fewer than 95,000 clones, roughly 88% of them singletons, with roughly 0.51% in the top ten. The CDR3 is 16 amino acids. J lost 7 bases, V lost 2 bases, and 9 bases had no gene match. The germline gives CDR1 SGHTA, CDR2 FQGTGA. J is TRBJ2-1 and V is TRBV7-3; 9 positions match TRBD2. The sequence derives from a man in his sixties with acute or convalescent COVID-19. The specimen was peripheral blood. In nucleotides, the CDR3 is TGTGCCAGCAGCTTAGGTTTGCGGGGGGGCCGTAATGAGCAGTTCTTC. It codes for CASSLGLRGGRNEQFF. The full variable domain, with the rest looked up from reference TRBV7-3 and TRBJ2-1, is GAGVSQTPSNKVTEKGKYVELRCDPISGHTALYWYRQSLGQGPEFLIYFQGTGAADDSGLPNDRFFAVRPEGSVSTLKIQRTERGDSAVYLCASSLGLRGGRNEQFFGPGTRLTVL.